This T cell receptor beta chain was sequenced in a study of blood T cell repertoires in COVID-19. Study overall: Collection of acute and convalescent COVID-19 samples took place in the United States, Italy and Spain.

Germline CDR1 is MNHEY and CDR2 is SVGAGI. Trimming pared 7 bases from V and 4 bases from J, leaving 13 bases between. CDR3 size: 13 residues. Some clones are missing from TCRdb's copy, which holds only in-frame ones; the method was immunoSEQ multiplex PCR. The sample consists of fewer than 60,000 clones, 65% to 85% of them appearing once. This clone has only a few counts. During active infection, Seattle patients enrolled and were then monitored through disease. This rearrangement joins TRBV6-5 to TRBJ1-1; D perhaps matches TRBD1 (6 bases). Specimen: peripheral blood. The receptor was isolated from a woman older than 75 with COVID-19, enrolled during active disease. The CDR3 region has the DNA TGTGCCAGCAACGGACAGTACGGCACTGAAGCTTTCTTT. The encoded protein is CASNGQYGTEAFF.